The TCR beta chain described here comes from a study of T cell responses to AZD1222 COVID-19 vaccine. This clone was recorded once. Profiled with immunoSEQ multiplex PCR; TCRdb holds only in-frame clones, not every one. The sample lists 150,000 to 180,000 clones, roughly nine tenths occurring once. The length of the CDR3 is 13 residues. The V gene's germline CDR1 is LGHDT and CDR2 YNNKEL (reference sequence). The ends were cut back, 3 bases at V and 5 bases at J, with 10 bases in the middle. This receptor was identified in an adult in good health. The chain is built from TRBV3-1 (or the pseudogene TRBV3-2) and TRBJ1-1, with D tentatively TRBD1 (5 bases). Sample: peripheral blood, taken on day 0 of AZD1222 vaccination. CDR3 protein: CASSHLGETEAFF. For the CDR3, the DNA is TGTGCCAGCAGCCATTTAGGGGAGACTGAAGCTTTCTTT.